Below, 7 T cell receptor beta chains from the same sample are listed, as sequenced in a study of T cell responses to AZD1222 COVID-19 vaccine. Here immunoSEQ multiplex PCR was the method, and the copy in TCRdb shows in-frame clones only, minus some. The data show about 60,000 clones, around 84% seen once. The sequencing used peripheral blood, collected on day 0 of AZD1222 vaccination. Every receptor here comes from an adult in good health.

As concerns this clone: Here the CDR3 omits its conserved ending phenylalanine or tryptophan, so a read error is the likely source. The DNA is omitted, as the CDR3 cannot be located on it reliably, and the CDR3 follows TCRdb's listing. The chain couples TRBV12-2 to TRBJ2-3; the DNA was not used to check the table's D call, TRBD2. TRBV12-2 is noted as a pseudogene. Ends included, the CDR3 has 9 residues. The CDR3 protein is CASRLSPTK.

The CDR3 loop reads CASSAHRDYEQYF. CDR3 DNA: TGTGCCAGCAGCGCACACAGGGATTACGAGCAGTACTTC. The chain uses TRBV7-2 and TRBJ2-7; tentatively, D is TRBD1 (6 bases). V was pared by 5 bases and J by 4 bases, with 12 bases between. CDR3 size: 13 residues. Germline CDR1 reads SGHTA; CDR2 reads FQGNSA.

The count of this clone is one. The chain uses TRBV19 and TRBJ2-1, with D uncertain. There are 11 residues in the CDR3. The germline gives CDR1 LNHDA, CDR2 SQIVND (reference sequence). Trimming removed 4 bases at V and 6 bases at J, with 4 bases between. The CDR3 region is CASSKRNEQFF. The CDR3 region has the DNA TGTGCCAGTAGTAAACGCAATGAGCAGTTCTTC.

The rearrangement links TRBV15 to TRBJ2-7, with 9 nucleotides matching TRBD2. This CDR3 contains 14 residues. Germline CDR1 reads LNHNV; CDR2 reads YYDKDF (reference sequence). The V segment lost 3 bases and the J segment 1 base; nucleotides outside the gene matches: 1. DNA for the CDR3: TGTGCCACCAGCAGGCTAGCGGGGTCCTACGAGCAGTACTTC. It yields the protein CATSRLAGSYEQYF.

The chain carries TRBV18 and TRBJ2-3; D is unresolved. Germline CDR1 reads KGHSH; CDR2 reads LQKENI. CDR3 length equals 16 residues. The ends were cut back, 2 bases at V and 1 base at J, with 13 bases in the middle. CDR3 sequence reads: CASSPSTGLGTDTQYF. The CDR3 nucleotides are TGTGCCAGCTCACCATCGACTGGGCTGGGCACAGATACGCAGTATTTT.

The chain carries TRBV6-6 and TRBJ1-5; D remains unclear. The CDR3 extends over 11 amino acids. Germline V gene sequence: CDR1 MNHNY, CDR2 SVGAGI (reference sequence). V dropped 6 bases and J dropped 6 bases, with 6 bases sitting between them. Here the CDR3 DNA reads TGTGCCAGCAGCCACGCTCAGCCCCAGCATTTT. It codes for CASSHAQPQHF.

The genes are TRBV6-5 and TRBJ1-4; TRBD1 matches at 7 bases. Per germline, CDR1 MNHEY and CDR2 SVGAGI. Losses at the gene ends were 5 bases for V and 7 bases for J; bases not matched to a gene: 7. There are 14 residues in the CDR3. CDR3 region: CASSPQGWGEKLFF. CDR3 bases: TGTGCCAGCAGTCCACAGGGGTGGGGTGAAAAACTGTTTTTT.